The rows below give T cell receptor beta chains drawn from one sample of a study of OX40 agonist ivuxolimab in advanced cancers. Data came from immunoSEQ multiplex PCR; TCRdb stores just in-frame clones and leaves some out. Of 92,000 or so clones listed, around 80% are singletons. Material: CD4+ or CD8+ T cells sorted from blood, obtained in a trial of the OX40 agonist ivuxolimab. Receptor source: an adult with an advanced solid tumor such as melanoma, head and neck, liver or kidney cancer. Each CDR3 is given with its conserved first and last residue. Fields, in order: D gene, J gene, clone size, V gene, CDR3 DNA, CDR3 protein. A D gene is named only where the DNA matches it firmly. The listing skips clone size in some rows; elsewhere it reads once, few, many or a size class.

.,TRBJ1-1,.,TRBV9,TGTGCCAGCAGCGTAGACCCCATGAACACTGAAGCTTTCTTT,CASSVDPMNTEAFF
TRBD1,TRBJ2-2,.,TRBV19,TGTGCCAGTAGTATAGTTTCCGGGACAGGGATCGGGGAGCTGTTTTTT,CASSIVSGTGIGELFF
.,TRBJ1-1,.,TRBV2,TGTGCCGGAAAAGGACAGACCTTGAACACTGAAGCTTTCTTT,CAGKGQTLNTEAFF
TRBD2,TRBJ2-7,.,TRBV11-2,TGTGCCAGCAGCTTAGGGTCTGCGGGAGGGCCTCGGGAGCAGTACTTC,CASSLGSAGGPREQYF
TRBD1,TRBJ2-7,.,TRBV19,TGTGCCAGTAGTATAGGGACAGGGGCCTACGAGCAGTACTTC,CASSIGTGAYEQYF
TRBD2,TRBJ2-7,.,TRBV6-5,TGTGCCAGCAGTCGGACTAGCGGGGGATTCTACGAGCAGTACTTC,CASSRTSGGFYEQYF
.,TRBJ1-1,once,TRBV28,TGTGCCAGCAGGTTAAGGGGAGGGCAAGGAGCTTTCTTT,CASRLRGGQGAFF
.,TRBJ1-4,.,TRBV18,TGTGCCAGCTCACCAGGGGGTACTAATGAAAAACTGTTTTTT,CASSPGGTNEKLFF
TRBD2,TRBJ2-1,once,TRBV6-1,TGTGCCAGCAGTGACGGAGCGGGGGGTGACAATGAGCAGTTCTTC,CASSDGAGGDNEQFF
.,TRBJ1-1,.,TRBV6-4,TGTGCCAGCAGCCTTCACTTCGGCACTGAAGCTTTCTTT,CASSLHFGTEAFF
.,TRBJ2-3,.,TRBV6-4,TGTGCCAGCAGTGATTCTACAAGCACAGATACGCAGTATTTT,CASSDSTSTDTQYF
.,TRBJ1-1,.,TRBV2,TGTGCCAGCAGTGTGGGGACCCCGAACACTGAAGCTTTCTTT,CASSVGTPNTEAFF
TRBD1,TRBJ2-7,.,TRBV5-6,TGTGCCAGCAGCTTGGCCGGGGACAGTCCCTCCGAGCAGTACTTC,CASSLAGDSPSEQYF
TRBD1,TRBJ2-7,.,TRBV4-1,TGCGCCAGCAGCCAAACCGACAGGGCGAGCTCCTACGAGCAGTACTTC,CASSQTDRASSYEQYF
.,TRBJ1-1,.,TRBV25-1,TGTGCCAGCAGTGAATCGGGGGGGAACACTGAAGCTTTCTTT,CASSESGGNTEAFF
TRBD1,TRBJ2-7,.,TRBV4-1,TGCGCCAGCAGCCAAGGTGTACGCCGGGACAGCCAATACGAGCAGTACTTC,CASSQGVRRDSQYEQYF
TRBD1,TRBJ2-7,.,TRBV10-3,TGTGCCACCGGGACAGCCTCCGCCGAGCAGTACTTC,CATGTASAEQYF
TRBD1,TRBJ1-2,.,TRBV4-2,TGTGCCAGCAGCCAAACCACGGACAGGGGGCATGGCTACACCTTC,CASSQTTDRGHGYTF
TRBD1,TRBJ2-5,.,TRBV5-8,TGTGCCAGCAGCTCTAACAGGGGGTGGGAGACCCAGTACTTC,CASSSNRGWETQYF
TRBD1,TRBJ1-6,.,TRBV30,TGTGCCTGGAGCGGGACAGGGGGGGATTCACCCCTCCACTTT,CAWSGTGGDSPLHF
TRBD2,TRBJ2-7,.,TRBV5-3,TGTGCCAGAAGCTCACGGGTAGCGGGAGACGAGCAGTACTTC,CARSSRVAGDEQYF
TRBD1,TRBJ1-1,.,TRBV7-9,TGTGCCAGCAGCTTAGGGACAGGGTCGGCCAGGAACACTGAAGCTTTCTTT,CASSLGTGSARNTEAFF
TRBD1,TRBJ2-1,.,TRBV9,TGTGCCAGCAGCGTAGCCCCGACAGGGAGAGGCTACAATGAGCAGTTCTTC,CASSVAPTGRGYNEQFF
TRBD1,TRBJ1-2,.,TRBV7-2,TGTGCCAGCAGCTACGACAGGGTCAACTATGGCTACACCTTC,CASSYDRVNYGYTF